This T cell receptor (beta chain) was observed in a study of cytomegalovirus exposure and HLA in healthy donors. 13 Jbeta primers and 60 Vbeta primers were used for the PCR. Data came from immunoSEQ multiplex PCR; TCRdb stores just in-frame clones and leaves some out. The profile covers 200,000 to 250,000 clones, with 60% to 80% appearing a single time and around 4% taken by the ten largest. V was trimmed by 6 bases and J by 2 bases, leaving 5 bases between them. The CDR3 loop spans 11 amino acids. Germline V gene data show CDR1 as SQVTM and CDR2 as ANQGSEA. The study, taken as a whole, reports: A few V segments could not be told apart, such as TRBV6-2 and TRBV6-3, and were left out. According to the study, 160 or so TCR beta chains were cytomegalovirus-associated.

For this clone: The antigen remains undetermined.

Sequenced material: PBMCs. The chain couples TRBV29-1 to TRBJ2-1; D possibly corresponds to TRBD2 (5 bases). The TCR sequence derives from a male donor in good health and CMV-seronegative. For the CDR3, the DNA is TGCAGCGTGGGAGCCTACAATGAGCAGTTCTTC. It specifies CSVGAYNEQFF.